What follows are 32 T cell receptor beta chains derived from one specimen sequenced in a study of cytomegalovirus exposure and HLA in healthy donors. PCR amplification relied on 60 Vbeta primers (plus 13 Jbeta primers). Clones were read by immunoSEQ multiplex PCR, and TCRdb kept only the in-frame ones, dropping some. The sample carries about 150,000 clones, approximately 80% recorded once. Sequenced input: PBMCs. The receptors originated from a boy aged 2 to 10 in good health and CMV-seronegative.

J is TRBJ1-1 and V is TRBV7-9; 9 nucleotides match TRBD1. CDR3 length equals 15 residues. CDR1 is SEHNR, CDR2 FQNEAQ, per germline (reference sequence). V gave up 6 bases and J gave up 5 bases; unmatched junction bases: 10. CDR3 bases: TGTGCCAGCAGTTTTAAGGACAGGGGTTGGACTGAAGCTTTCTTT. Its translation: CASSFKDRGWTEAFF.

This chain links TRBV4-3 with TRBJ2-1; 7 bases align to TRBD2. The germline V gene encodes CDR1 LGHNA and CDR2 YSLEER. The length of the CDR3 is 16 residues. V shed 1 base, J shed 3 bases, and the junction held 6 bases outside the gene matches. Here the CDR3 DNA reads TGCGCCAGCAGCCAAGGGGGGGGAGTGCACTACAATGAGCAGTTCTTC. Translated, it gives CASSQGGGVHYNEQFF.

This clone was seen a few times. The rearrangement links TRBV11-3 to TRBJ2-7; 7 bases map to TRBD1. Per the germline V gene, CDR1 is SGHNT and CDR2 is YENEEA. This CDR3 contains 14 residues. J was trimmed by 3 bases and V by 5 bases; bases with no gene match: 7. The CDR3 protein is CASSLRQGGYEQYF. Here the CDR3 DNA reads TGTGCCAGCAGCCTGAGACAGGGTGGCTACGAGCAGTACTTC.

The gene calls are TRBV25-1 and TRBJ2-5; 9 bases are shared with TRBD2. Germline-derived CDR1 and CDR2 are MGHDK and SYGVNS. This CDR3 is 17 amino acids long. With V trimmed by 1 base and J by 3 bases, 9 bases remained unmatched. The CDR3 DNA reads as TGTGCCAGCAGTGAATTGCCTAGCGGGGTCAGGGAAGAGACCCAGTACTTC. This gives the protein CASSELPSGVREETQYF.

This sequence joins TRBV11-1 and TRBJ1-4, with unresolved D. Germline loops: CDR1 SGHAT, CDR2 FQDESV (reference sequence). V lost 3 bases, J lost 2 bases, and 16 bases lay in between. This CDR3 has 17 amino acids. This CDR3 is CASSLIGGRFTNEKLFF. The CDR3 DNA follows: TGTGCCAGCAGCTTGATCGGAGGGAGGTTTACTAATGAAAAACTGTTTTTT.

In this sample, this clone turned up a few times. At one end the junction does not follow the germline gene, possibly because of a read error. V gene TRBV7-9 combines with J gene TRBJ1-1, with D possibly TRBD1 on 5 matching bases. Germline-derived CDR1 and CDR2 are SEHNR and FQNEAQ (reference sequence). The CDR3 extends over 18 amino acids. The CDR3 DNA is TGTTCCAGCACCTTACGGGGGGAGAACTGGAGAGGAAACACTGAAGCTTTCTTT. Translating gives CSSTLRGENWRGNTEAFF.

The V call is TRBV5-1, the J call TRBJ2-7, with 14 bases matching TRBD2. CDR3 length: 17 amino acids. The V and J ends lost 4 bases and 5 bases, in that order; junction bases with no gene match: 11. The germline CDR1 and CDR2 sequences are SGHRS and YFSETQ. The DNA of the CDR3 is TGCGCCAGCAGCCGGGGACTAGCGGGGGTCCGGAGCCACGAGCAGTACTTC. Translated, it gives CASSRGLAGVRSHEQYF.

The chain uses TRBV6-6 and TRBJ1-2; D is unresolved. CDR3 size: 14 residues. Per germline, CDR1 MNHNY and CDR2 SVGAGI (reference sequence). Between the trimmed V and J ends, which lost 6 bases and 3 bases, there was a span of 14 bases. The CDR3 spells CASSPYGSYYGYTF. CDR3 nucleotide sequence: TGTGCCAGCAGCCCCTACGGTTCATACTATGGCTACACCTTC.

This chain links TRBV28 with TRBJ1-4, with unresolved D. The germline CDR1 and CDR2 sequences are MDHEN and SYDVKM. The CDR3 has 13 amino acids. The V end lost 4 bases, the J end lost 7 bases, and 10 bases lay between the germline ends. CDR3 protein: CASSSPMVEKLFF. The DNA of the CDR3 is TGTGCCAGCAGTTCCCCTATGGTTGAAAAACTGTTTTTT.

CDR3 nucleotides: TGTGCCAGCAGCCCCGGGGGAGGGGTAGGAAACACCATATATTTT. It is translated as CASSPGGGVGNTIYF. The V and J genes are TRBV7-3 and TRBJ1-3; perhaps TRBD1 as D (5 bases). V gave up 5 bases and J gave up 4 bases, with 15 bases separating them. Germline assignment: CDR1 SGHTA and CDR2 FQGTGA. The CDR3 length is 15 residues. Full variable domain (missing parts from reference TRBV7-3 and TRBJ1-3): GAGVSQTPSNKVTEKGKYVELRCDPISGHTALYWYRQSLGQGPEFLIYFQGTGAADDSGLPNDRFFAVRPEGSVSTLKIQRTERGDSAVYLCASSPGGGVGNTIYFGEGSWLTVV.

This chain uses TRBV29-1 with TRBJ1-1; 10 nucleotides align to TRBD1. Germline loops: CDR1 SQVTM, CDR2 ANQGSEA. V gave up 5 bases and J gave up 5 bases; unmatched junction bases: 5. The CDR3 has 13 amino acids. CDR3 coding DNA: TGCAGCGTTTTGACAGGGGGCGCGACTGAAGCTTTCTTT. Protein product: CSVLTGGATEAFF.

This chain joins TRBV6-1 and TRBJ2-7; the match to TRBD2 covers 10 bases. CDR1 is MNHNS, CDR2 SASEGT, per germline. The CDR3 totals 15 residues. Trimming cost V 6 bases and J 0 bases; bases outside gene matches: 5. CDR3 sequence (DNA): TGTGCCAGCAGCGAGTCTAGCGGGAGCTCCTACGAGCAGTACTTC. Protein sequence: CASSESSGSSYEQYF.

The chain employs TRBV5-4 and TRBJ2-5; D ambiguous. This CDR3 is built from 13 residues. Trimming removed 4 bases from V and 5 bases from J, with 12 bases in between. Germline CDR1 SGHNT, CDR2 YYREEE (reference sequence). For the CDR3, the DNA is TGTGCCAGCAGCCTTTCGATCGGGGAGACCCAGTACTTC. Protein: CASSLSIGETQYF.

V gene TRBV10-2 combines with J gene TRBJ1-2, with 8 bases fitting TRBD1. The CDR3 is 16 amino acids. The germline V gene has CDR1 WSHSY and CDR2 SAAADI. Trimming took 2 bases from V and 3 from J; bases not matched to a gene: 8. The CDR3 DNA sequence: TGCGCCAGCAGTGAGCCCGGGACAGGCTGGGACTATGGCTACACCTTC. This codes for CASSEPGTGWDYGYTF.

This chain joins TRBV18 and TRBJ1-4; no reliable D call. Germline CDR1 and CDR2: KGHSH and LQKENI. The germline V and J ends were trimmed by 3 bases and 7 bases, with 12 bases remaining between them. The length of the CDR3 is 14 residues. The CDR3 DNA reads as TGTGCCAGCTCACCCGAGAGAGAGGGTGAAAAACTGTTTTTT. Protein product: CASSPEREGEKLFF.

The chain is built from TRBV2 and TRBJ2-5; D is ambiguous. Per germline, CDR1 SNHLY and CDR2 FYNNEI. V lost 0 bases and J 1 base, leaving 9 bases between the germline ends. This CDR3 is 15 amino acids long. CDR3 region: CASSEAWVAQETQYF. Written as DNA, the CDR3 is TGTGCCAGCAGTGAAGCGTGGGTAGCCCAAGAGACCCAGTACTTC.

The chain links TRBV11-2 to TRBJ2-4; D possibly corresponds to TRBD1 (6 bases). This CDR3 has 16 residues. The V gene lost 1 base and the J gene lost 6 bases, with 16 bases spanning the gap. Germline-derived CDR1 and CDR2 are SGHAT and FQNNGV. The chain's CDR3 is CASSLAAGVDGNIQYF. CDR3 bases: TGTGCCAGCAGCTTAGCGGCAGGGGTTGACGGAAACATTCAGTACTTC.

Turning to this clone: The sample has other DNA sequences that encode this CDR3 too. The rearrangement uses TRBV9 and TRBJ1-1, with 8 positions matching TRBD1. This CDR3 is 14 amino acids long. After removal of 2 bases from V and 1 base from J, the junction contained 1 base not matched to a gene. Germline CDR1 and CDR2: SGDLS and YYNGEE. CDR3: CASSVGTGNTEAFF. In nucleotides, the CDR3 is TGTGCCAGCAGCGTCGGGACAGGGAACACTGAAGCTTTCTTT.

The chain has TRBV5-8 and TRBJ2-7; TRBD2 matches 8 bases. This CDR3 contains 15 residues. J lost 2 bases, V lost 5 bases, and 9 bases had no gene match. Germline V lookup: CDR1 SGHTS, CDR2 YDEGEE. CDR3 sequence: CASRRVGGGPYEQYF. CDR3 nucleotides: TGTGCCAGCAGACGGGTCGGCGGGGGGCCCTACGAGCAGTACTTC.

V and J are TRBV2 and TRBJ2-5; no clear D. The J call may be incorrect, as the DNA end agrees better with TRBJ2-7. This CDR3 comprises 11 residues. Germline values: CDR1 SNHLY, CDR2 FYNNEI. CDR3 amino acids: CASTSSYEQYF. DNA of the CDR3: TGTGCCAGCACGTCCTCCTACGAGCAGTACTTC.

V is TRBV15 and J is TRBJ2-3; D ambiguous. Germline V gene lookup returns CDR1 LNHNV and CDR2 YYDKDF (reference sequence). This CDR3 region has 12 residues. V shed 5 bases and J shed 8 bases, with 11 bases lying between them. The CDR3 protein is CATSAERGTQYF. In nucleotides, the CDR3 is TGTGCCACCAGCGCCGAACGAGGTACGCAGTATTTT.

This chain joins TRBV15 and TRBJ2-3, with D possibly TRBD2 on 6 matching bases. The V gene's germline CDR1 is LNHNV and CDR2 YYDKDF (reference sequence). Trimming took off 3 bases at V and 9 bases at J, with 16 bases between the two ends. The CDR3 spans 14 residues. Written as DNA, the CDR3 is TGTGCCACCAGCAGGGACTACGCCGCGGGAACGCAGTATTTT. This translates into CATSRDYAAGTQYF.

This clone was detected a few times. The chain combines TRBV6-1 with TRBJ1-5; D may be TRBD1 (6 bases). This CDR3 contains 15 residues. Trimming removed 5 bases at V and 3 bases at J, with 14 bases between. The germline gives CDR1 MNHNS, CDR2 SASEGT. The CDR3 nucleotides are TGTGCCAGCAGTTCATCCACAGGGCCCAATCAGCCCCAGCATTTT. Amino acid sequence: CASSSSTGPNQPQHF.

The rearrangement links TRBV7-3 to TRBJ1-1, with D perhaps TRBD1 (5 bases). Trimming removed 2 bases from V and 11 bases from J, with 18 bases in between. Per the germline V gene, CDR1 is SGHTA and CDR2 is FQGTGA. CDR3 length equals 14 residues. CDR3 amino acids: CASSLLWGVGLAFF. The CDR3 coding sequence is TGTGCCAGCAGCTTATTATGGGGGGTGGGTTTGGCTTTCTTT.

This rearrangement joins TRBV11-1 to TRBJ1-1, with D tentatively TRBD1 (6 bases). Per the germline V gene, CDR1 is SGHAT and CDR2 is FQDESV (reference sequence). V was cut by 2 bases and J by 4 bases, with 14 bases left in between. The CDR3 has 15 amino acids. The CDR3 region has the DNA TGTGCCAGCAGCTTATCAGAAGACAGGCCCACTGAAGCTTTCTTT. It translates to CASSLSEDRPTEAFF. The whole variable domain, remainder taken from reference TRBV11-1 and TRBJ1-1, is EAEVAQSPRYKITEKSQAVAFWCDPISGHATLYWYRQILGQGPELLVQFQDESVVDDSQLPKDRFSAERLKGVDSTLKIQPAELGDSAMYLCASSLSEDRPTEAFFGQGTRLTVV.

This clone was observed a few times. The chain has TRBV28 and TRBJ1-1, with D hard to call. This CDR3 has 12 residues. Germline loops: CDR1 MDHEN, CDR2 SYDVKM. Trimming took off 3 bases at V and 1 base at J, with 3 bases between the two ends. The CDR3 DNA follows: TGTGCCAGCAGTTTGGCGAACACTGAAGCTTTCTTT. Its protein product is CASSLANTEAFF.

This sequence joins TRBV7-2 and TRBJ1-1; no definite D call. V lost 3 bases, J lost 2 bases, and 10 bases lay in between. CDR3 length equals 14 residues. The germline CDR1 and CDR2 sequences are SGHTA and FQGNSA. For the CDR3, the DNA is TGTGCCAGCAGCTTGAAAACAGATAACACTGAAGCTTTCTTT. Translated, it gives CASSLKTDNTEAFF.

The chain employs TRBV7-9 and TRBJ2-1; 9 bases fit TRBD1. After removal of 5 bases from V and 8 bases from J, the junction contained 10 bases not matched to a gene. The length of the CDR3 is 15 residues. Germline V gene sequence: CDR1 SEHNR, CDR2 FQNEAQ (reference sequence). The DNA of the CDR3 is TGTGCCAGCAGCCCCAAACAGGGGGCAAGGTATGAGCAGTTCTTC. Residues: CASSPKQGARYEQFF.

The CDR3 DNA follows: TGTGCCAGCAGTCCAACAGGGGGGGAAGAGACCCAGTACTTC. Its translation: CASSPTGGEETQYF. The genes are TRBV6-4 and TRBJ2-5; weak D call: TRBD1 (8 bases). Germline V gene lookup returns CDR1 MRHNA and CDR2 SNTAGT. The CDR3 sequence is 14 residues long. V was trimmed by 5 bases and J by 3 bases, leaving 13 bases between them.

The chain employs TRBV5-1 and TRBJ2-7; TRBD2 aligns across 10 bases. CDR1 is SGHRS, CDR2 YFSETQ, per germline. The CDR3 loop spans 16 amino acids. Unmatched junction bases numbered 7, after V lost 4 bases and J lost 0 bases. CDR3 region: CASSRPGTSDSYEQYF. The CDR3 bases are TGCGCCAGCAGCCGGCCCGGGACTAGCGACTCCTACGAGCAGTACTTC.

The chain joins TRBV19 to TRBJ2-1, with 7 bases that match TRBD2. Germline values: CDR1 LNHDA, CDR2 SQIVND (reference sequence). V was pared by 6 bases and J by 3 bases, with 14 bases of the junction left unmatched. This CDR3 has 17 residues. CDR3 sequence reads: CASRSAGLNSGYNEQFF. In DNA, the CDR3 is TGTGCCAGTAGAAGCGCGGGACTAAACTCGGGCTACAATGAGCAGTTCTTC.

This clone was recorded only once. V gene TRBV14 combines with J gene TRBJ1-6; maybe TRBD1 (6 bases). The CDR3 loop spans 16 amino acids. CDR1 is SGHDN, CDR2 FVKESK, per germline. Trimming pared 2 bases from V and 7 bases from J, leaving 15 bases between. The CDR3 DNA is TGTGCCAGCAGCCAATTTCAGGGGAGACGGAATTCACCCCTCCACTTT. Amino acids: CASSQFQGRRNSPLHF.